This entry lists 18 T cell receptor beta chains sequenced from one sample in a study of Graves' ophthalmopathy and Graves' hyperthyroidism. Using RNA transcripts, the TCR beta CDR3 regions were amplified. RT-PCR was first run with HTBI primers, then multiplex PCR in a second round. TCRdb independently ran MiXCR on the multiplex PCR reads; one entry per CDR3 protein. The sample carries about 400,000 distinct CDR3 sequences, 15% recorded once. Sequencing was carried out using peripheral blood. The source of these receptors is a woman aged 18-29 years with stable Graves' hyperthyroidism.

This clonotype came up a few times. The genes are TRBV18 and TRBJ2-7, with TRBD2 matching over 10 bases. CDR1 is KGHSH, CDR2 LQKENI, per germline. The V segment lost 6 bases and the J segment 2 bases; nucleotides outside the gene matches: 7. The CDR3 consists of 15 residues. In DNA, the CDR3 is TGTGCCAGCTCGTACACTAGCGGGATTACCTACGAGCAGTACTTC. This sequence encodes CASSYTSGITYEQYF.

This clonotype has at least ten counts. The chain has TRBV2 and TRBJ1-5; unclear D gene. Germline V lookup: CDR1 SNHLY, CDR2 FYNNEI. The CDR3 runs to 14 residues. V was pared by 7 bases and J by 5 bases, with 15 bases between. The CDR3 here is CASKMEVVDQPQHF. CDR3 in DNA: TGTGCCAGCAAGATGGAAGTAGTAGATCAGCCCCAGCATTTT.

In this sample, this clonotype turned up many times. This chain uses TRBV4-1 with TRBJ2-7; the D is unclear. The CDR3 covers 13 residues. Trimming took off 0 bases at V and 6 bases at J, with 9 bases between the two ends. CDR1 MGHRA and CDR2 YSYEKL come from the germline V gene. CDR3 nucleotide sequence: TGCGCCAGCAGCCAAGATCGAGGTTTCGAGCAGTACTTC. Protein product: CASSQDRGFEQYF.

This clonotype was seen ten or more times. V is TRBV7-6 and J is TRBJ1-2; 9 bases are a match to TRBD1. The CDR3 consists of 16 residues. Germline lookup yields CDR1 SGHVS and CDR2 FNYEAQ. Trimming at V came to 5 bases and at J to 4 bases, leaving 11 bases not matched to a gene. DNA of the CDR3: TGTGCCAGCAGCCGCCGGGACAGGGCCCGTCCCTATGGCTACACCTTC. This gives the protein CASSRRDRARPYGYTF.

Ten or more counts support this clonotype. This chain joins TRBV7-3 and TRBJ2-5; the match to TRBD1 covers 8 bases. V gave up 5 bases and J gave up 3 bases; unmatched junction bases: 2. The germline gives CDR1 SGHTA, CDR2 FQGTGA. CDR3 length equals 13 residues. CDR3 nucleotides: TGTGCCAGCAGCAACAGGGGGGAAGAGACCCAGTACTTC. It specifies CASSNRGEETQYF.

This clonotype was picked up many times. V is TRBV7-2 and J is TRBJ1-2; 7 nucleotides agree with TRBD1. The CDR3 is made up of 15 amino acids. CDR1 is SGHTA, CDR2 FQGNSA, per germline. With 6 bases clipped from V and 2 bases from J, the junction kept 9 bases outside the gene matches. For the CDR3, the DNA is TGTGCCAGCAGACGACAGGGAGCCGAAAACTATGGCTACACCTTC. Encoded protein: CASRRQGAENYGYTF.

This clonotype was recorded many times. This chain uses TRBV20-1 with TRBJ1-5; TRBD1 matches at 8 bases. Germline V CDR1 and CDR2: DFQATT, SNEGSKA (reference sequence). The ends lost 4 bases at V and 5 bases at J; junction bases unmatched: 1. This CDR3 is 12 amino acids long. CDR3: CSAMTGDQPQHF. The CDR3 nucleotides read TGCAGTGCTATGACAGGGGATCAGCCCCAGCATTTT.

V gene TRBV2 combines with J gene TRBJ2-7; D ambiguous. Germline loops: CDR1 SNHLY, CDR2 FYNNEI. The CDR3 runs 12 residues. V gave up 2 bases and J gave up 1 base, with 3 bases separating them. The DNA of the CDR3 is TGTGCCAGCAGTGAATTATCCTACGAGCAGTACTTC. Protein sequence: CASSELSYEQYF.

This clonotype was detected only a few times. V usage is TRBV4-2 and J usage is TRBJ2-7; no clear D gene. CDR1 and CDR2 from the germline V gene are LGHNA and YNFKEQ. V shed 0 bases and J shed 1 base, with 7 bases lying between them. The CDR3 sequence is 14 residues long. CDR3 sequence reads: CASSQDEGSYEQYF. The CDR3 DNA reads TGTGCCAGCAGCCAAGATGAAGGGTCCTACGAGCAGTACTTC.

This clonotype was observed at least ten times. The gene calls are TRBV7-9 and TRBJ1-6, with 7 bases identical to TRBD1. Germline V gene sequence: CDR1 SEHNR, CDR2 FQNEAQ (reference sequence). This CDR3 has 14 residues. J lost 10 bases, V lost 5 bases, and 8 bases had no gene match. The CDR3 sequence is CASSLAGGLSPLHF. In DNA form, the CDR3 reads TGTGCCAGCAGCCTGGCAGGGGGTCTGTCACCCCTCCACTTT.

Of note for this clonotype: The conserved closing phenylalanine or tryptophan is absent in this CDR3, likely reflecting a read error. The CDR3 loop reads CAISKQENTEAFY. The CDR3 DNA sequence: TGTGCCATCAGTAAACAGGAGAACACTGAAGCTTTCTAT. The V gene is TRBV10-3, the J gene TRBJ1-1; possible D gene TRBD1, 5 bases. This CDR3 comprises 13 residues. The ends were cut back, 5 bases at V and 1 base at J, with 8 bases in the middle. Germline-derived CDR1 and CDR2 are ENHRY and SYGVKD.

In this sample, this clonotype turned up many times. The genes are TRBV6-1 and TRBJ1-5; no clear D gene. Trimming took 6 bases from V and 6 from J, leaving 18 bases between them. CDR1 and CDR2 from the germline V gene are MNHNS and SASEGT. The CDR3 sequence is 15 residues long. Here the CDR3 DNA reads TGTGCCAGCAGCGCCCACGATGAGGGCGGTCAGCCCCAGCATTTT. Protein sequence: CASSAHDEGGQPQHF.

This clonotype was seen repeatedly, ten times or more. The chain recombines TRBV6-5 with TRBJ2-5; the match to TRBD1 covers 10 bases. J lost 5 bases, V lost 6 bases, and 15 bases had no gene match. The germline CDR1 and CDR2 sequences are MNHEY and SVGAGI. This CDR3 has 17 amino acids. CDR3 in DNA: TGTGCCAGCAGGGCGACCTCGGGACAGGGGAATTCGGAGACCCAGTACTTC. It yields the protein CASRATSGQGNSETQYF.

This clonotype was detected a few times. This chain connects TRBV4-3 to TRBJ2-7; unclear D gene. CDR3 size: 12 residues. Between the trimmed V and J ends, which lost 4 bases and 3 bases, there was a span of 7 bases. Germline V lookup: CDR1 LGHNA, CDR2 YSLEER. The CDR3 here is CASSPYSYEQYF. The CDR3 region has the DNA TGCGCCAGCAGCCCTTACAGCTACGAGCAGTACTTC.

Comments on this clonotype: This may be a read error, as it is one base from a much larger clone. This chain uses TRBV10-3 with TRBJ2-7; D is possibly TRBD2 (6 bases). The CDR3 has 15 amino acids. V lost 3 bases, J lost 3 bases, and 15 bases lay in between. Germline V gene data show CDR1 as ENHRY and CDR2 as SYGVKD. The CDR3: CAISDSGGKNYEQYF. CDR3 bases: TGTGCCATCAGTGACTCAGGAGGGAAAAACTACGAGCAGTACTTC.

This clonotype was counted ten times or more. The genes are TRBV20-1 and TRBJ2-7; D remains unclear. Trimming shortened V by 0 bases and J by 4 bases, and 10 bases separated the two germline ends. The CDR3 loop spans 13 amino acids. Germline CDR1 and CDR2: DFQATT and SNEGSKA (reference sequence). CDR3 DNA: TGCAGTGCTAGAGATGGGTCTGGTTACGAGCAGTACTTC. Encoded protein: CSARDGSGYEQYF.

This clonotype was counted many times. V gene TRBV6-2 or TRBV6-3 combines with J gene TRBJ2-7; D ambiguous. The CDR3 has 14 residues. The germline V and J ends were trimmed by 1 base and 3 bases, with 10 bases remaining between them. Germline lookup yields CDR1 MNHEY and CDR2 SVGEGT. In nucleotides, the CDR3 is TGTGCCAGCAGTTACTGGGTCGCAGACTACGAGCAGTACTTC. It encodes CASSYWVADYEQYF.

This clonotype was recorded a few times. Here the CDR3 DNA reads TGTGCCAGCAGTTATCGCCCACCCAGTGGGGGGGCCCGAAGGGTCACTGAAGCTTTCTTT. Its protein product is CASSYRPPSGGARRVTEAFF. The gene calls are TRBV6-2 or TRBV6-3 and TRBJ1-1; a possible D gene is TRBD1 (6 bases). Trimming took 3 bases from V and 4 from J, leaving 30 bases between them. CDR1 MNHEY and CDR2 SVGEGT come from the germline V gene. The CDR3 totals 20 residues.